One sample yielded the 18 T cell receptor beta chains listed below, sequenced in a study of cytomegalovirus exposure and HLA in healthy donors. Amplification used 60 Vbeta primers and 13 Jbeta primers. Sequencing used immunoSEQ multiplex PCR; TCRdb keeps in-frame clones, though not all of them. The table lists around 240,000 clones, roughly 82% of them singletons. The sequencing sample was made of PBMCs. The receptor set was obtained from a woman between 35 and 50 years old in good health and CMV-seropositive.

This clone was picked up a small number of times. The rearrangement links TRBV18 to TRBJ1-1, with D possibly matching TRBD1 (5 bases). The CDR3 loop spans 13 amino acids. The V end lost 5 bases, the J end lost 4 bases, and 11 bases lay between the germline ends. The V gene's germline CDR1 is KGHSH and CDR2 LQKENI. The CDR3 loop reads CASSVQGGTEAFF. CDR3 coding DNA: TGTGCCAGCTCAGTCCAGGGAGGCACTGAAGCTTTCTTT.

The chain couples TRBV7-2 to TRBJ1-2, with D possibly matching TRBD1 (5 bases). The germline V gene has CDR1 SGHTA and CDR2 FQGNSA. Trimming took 2 bases from V and 5 from J, leaving 12 bases between them. The CDR3 is 14 amino acids. The CDR3 loop is CASSLNRQLYGYTF. The CDR3 bases are TGTGCCAGCAGCTTAAATCGACAGCTTTATGGCTACACCTTC.

V gene TRBV19 combines with J gene TRBJ2-2; 11 bases align to TRBD1. The CDR3 runs to 17 residues. The trim removed 6 bases at V and 3 bases at J, leaving 9 bases unmatched. Germline CDR1 reads LNHDA; CDR2 reads SQIVND (reference sequence). The CDR3 is CASRKRRDRGYTGELFF. DNA for the CDR3: TGTGCCAGTAGGAAACGCCGGGACAGGGGGTACACCGGGGAGCTGTTTTTT.

The chain carries TRBV30 and TRBJ1-4; the match to TRBD1 covers 9 bases. Trimming at V came to 5 bases and at J to 5 bases, leaving 3 bases not matched to a gene. There are 13 residues in the CDR3. Germline V gene lookup returns CDR1 GTSNPN and CDR2 SVGIG (reference sequence). The CDR3 here is CAWDRGANEKLFF. CDR3 in DNA: TGTGCCTGGGACAGGGGGGCCAATGAAAAACTGTTTTTT.

The genes are TRBV19 and TRBJ2-7; D may be TRBD2 (5 bases). V lost 6 bases and J lost 0, with 9 bases in between. The length of the CDR3 is 13 residues. CDR1 is LNHDA and CDR2 is SQIVND in the germline V gene (reference sequence). Here the CDR3 reads CASSPGISYEQYF. CDR3 nucleotides: TGTGCCAGTAGCCCCGGGATCTCCTACGAGCAGTACTTC.

This chain connects TRBV30 to TRBJ1-5; D possibly corresponds to TRBD1 (5 bases). V was clipped by 2 bases and J by 3 bases, with 11 bases between them. This CDR3 is 14 amino acids long. Germline loops: CDR1 GTSNPN, CDR2 SVGIG (reference sequence). The CDR3 protein is CAWSTTGSNQPQHF. The CDR3 nucleotides are TGTGCCTGGAGTACAACAGGATCCAATCAGCCCCAGCATTTT.

The chain combines TRBV7-2 with TRBJ2-7; D unclear. The germline CDR1 and CDR2 sequences are SGHTA and FQGNSA. Trimming took off 3 bases at V and 6 bases at J, with 12 bases between the two ends. The CDR3 totals 13 residues. CDR3 sequence: CASSFSETGEQYF. CDR3 nucleotide sequence: TGTGCCAGCAGCTTCTCTGAGACTGGCGAGCAGTACTTC.

The chain combines TRBV5-1 with TRBJ2-1, with 12 bases that match TRBD2. The CDR3 consists of 16 residues. Germline values: CDR1 SGHRS, CDR2 YFSETQ. The junction had 4 bases not matched to a gene; V was cut back by 1 base and J by 5 bases. Here the CDR3 DNA reads TGCGCCAGCAGCTTGATGAGACTAGCGGGAGACAATGAGCAGTTCTTC. Translation: CASSLMRLAGDNEQFF. Looking up the rest from reference TRBV5-1 and TRBJ2-1 gives the full variable domain: KAGVTQTPRYLIKTRGQQVTLSCSPISGHRSVSWYQQTPGQGLQFLFEYFSETQRNKGNFPGRFSGRQFSNSRSEMNVSTLELGDSALYLCASSLMRLAGDNEQFFGPGTRLTVL.

The chain is built from TRBV11-2 and TRBJ2-2; 8 nucleotides agree with TRBD2. The V and J ends lost 5 bases and 7 bases, in that order; junction bases with no gene match: 6. Looked up from germline, CDR1 is SGHAT and CDR2 is FQNNGV. This CDR3 has 14 residues. Here the CDR3 reads CASSPGLEIGELFF. Written as DNA, the CDR3 is TGTGCCAGCAGCCCGGGACTAGAAATCGGGGAGCTGTTTTTT.

This clone appeared a few times. J is TRBJ1-1 and V is TRBV7-9; D remains ambiguous. V lost 1 base and J lost 6, with 9 bases in between. The CDR3 totals 13 residues. The germline gives CDR1 SEHNR, CDR2 FQNEAQ (reference sequence). As DNA, the CDR3 is TGTGCCAGCAGCTTAGACGGAGTCGCTGAAGCTTTCTTT. Translated, it gives CASSLDGVAEAFF.

This clone was found a few times. Sequence at one end of the junction differs from germline and may be a read error. The gene calls are TRBV7-9 and TRBJ1-1, with a possible D match to TRBD1 (5 bases). The CDR3 consists of 14 residues. The germline V gene encodes CDR1 SEHNR and CDR2 FQNEAQ (reference sequence). CDR3 DNA: TGTTCCAGCAGCTTAGCGCAGGGGAACACTGAAGCTTTCTTT. This codes for CSSSLAQGNTEAFF.

This clone showed up just once. This chain joins TRBV5-6 and TRBJ1-1; 7 bases agree with TRBD1. Germline trimming cut 3 bases from V and 0 bases from J; bases unmatched to any gene: 5. Germline CDR1 and CDR2: SGHDT and YYEEEE. The CDR3 covers 15 residues. The CDR3 DNA is TGTGCCAGCAGCTCCACAGGGGCCTTGAACACTGAAGCTTTCTTT. Translation: CASSSTGALNTEAFF.

This clone was detected once. CDR3 sequence (DNA): TGTGCCTGCCGCGCCGGTCCTCTAAGCTCCTACGAGCAGTACTTC. Its protein product is CACRAGPLSSYEQYF. The chain employs TRBV30 and TRBJ2-7; D unresolved. Germline CDR1 and CDR2: GTSNPN and SVGIG (reference sequence). The CDR3 consists of 15 residues. V dropped 6 bases and J dropped 0 bases, with 18 bases sitting between them.

The CDR3 nucleotides read TGTGCCAGCAGCCCTCGAGCCAAATACAATGAGCAGTTCTTC. Protein sequence: CASSPRAKYNEQFF. This chain joins TRBV6-5 and TRBJ2-1; D unresolved. This CDR3 is built from 14 residues. Trimming removed 6 bases at V and 4 bases at J, with 13 bases between. CDR1 and CDR2 from the germline V gene are MNHEY and SVGAGI.

V gene TRBV19 combines with J gene TRBJ2-4; 10 bases align to TRBD1. The ends lost 0 bases at V and 7 bases at J; junction bases unmatched: 6. The germline V gene has CDR1 LNHDA and CDR2 SQIVND (reference sequence). The CDR3 spans 16 residues. CDR3 in amino acids: CASSIDGTGVYNIQYF. The CDR3 DNA reads as TGTGCCAGTAGTATAGATGGGACAGGGGTTTACAACATTCAGTACTTC.

Points on this clone: Other nucleotide sequences from this sample produce the same CDR3. The chain combines TRBV2 with TRBJ2-2; 8 nucleotides match TRBD2. The CDR3 sequence is 15 residues long. The J segment lost 4 bases and the V segment lost 8 bases, leaving 9 bases of the junction unmatched. Germline CDR1 is SNHLY and CDR2 is FYNNEI. The CDR3 here is CASSPATSGTGELFF. The CDR3 region has the DNA TGTGCCAGCTCCCCTGCCACTAGCGGCACCGGGGAGCTGTTTTTT.

The chain combines TRBV4-2 with TRBJ2-5; D is undetermined. TRBJ2-7 explains the end of the DNA better; the J call may be wrong. The germline V gene encodes CDR1 LGHNA and CDR2 YNFKEQ. The CDR3 totals 16 residues. CDR3 residues: CASSQGAHLYDYEQYF. CDR3 nucleotides: TGTGCCAGCAGCCAAGGAGCCCATCTATACGACTACGAGCAGTACTTC.

The rearrangement joins TRBV19 to TRBJ1-6; TRBD1 matches 7 bases. The V gene's germline CDR1 is LNHDA and CDR2 SQIVND (reference sequence). The ends lost 4 bases at V and 7 bases at J; junction bases unmatched: 10. The CDR3 has 16 residues. The DNA of the CDR3 is TGTGCCAGTAGTACGTACGGGACAGCCGGGAATTCACCCCTCCACTTT. Translation: CASSTYGTAGNSPLHF.